This T cell receptor (beta chain) was profiled in a study of PD-1 blockade in classical Hodgkin lymphoma. Study conclusions and caveats: Healthy donors reportedly exceeded newly diagnosed patients in baseline TCR diversity. Sources of repertoire differences remain undefined, possibly disease activity or prior therapy.

On this clone: No antigen is known for it.

This CDR3 contains 16 residues. Between the trimmed V and J ends, which lost 3 bases and 6 bases, there was a span of 17 bases. Germline V gene lookup returns CDR1 LNHDA and CDR2 SQIVND (reference sequence). The sample's time point: newly diagnosed, previously untreated cHL patient sample. Thawed PBMCs supplied CD8+ T cells via magnetic negative selection. Untreated, newly diagnosed classical Hodgkin lymphoma PBMCs were comparators. Here immunoSEQ multiplex PCR was the method, and the copy in TCRdb shows in-frame clones only, minus some. The table shows about 21,000 clones, with approximately 87% occurring only once.

This chain links TRBV19 with TRBJ2-2; D is perhaps TRBD1 (6 bases). This clonotype originated in a human donor with classical Hodgkin lymphoma. The sequenced sample consisted of CD8+ T cells from blood. The CDR3 DNA reads as TGTGCCAGTAGTATTTATGGATCAGGGGCCCCCGGGGAGCTGTTTTTT. Protein product: CASSIYGSGAPGELFF.